These T cell receptor beta chains were read from a single sample in a study of OX40 agonist ivuxolimab in advanced cancers. Libraries were prepared by immunoSEQ multiplex PCR; TCRdb keeps only in-frame clonotypes and omits some of them. The data show about 160,000 clones, roughly 94% seen once. The source material was CD4+ or CD8+ T cells sorted from blood, sampled in a trial of the OX40 agonist ivuxolimab. The receptors were sampled from an adult with an advanced solid tumor such as melanoma, head and neck, liver or kidney cancer. Each CDR3 is given with its conserved first and last residue. The D gene is left open where the match is weak. Some rows mark clone size as missing; the rest say once, few, many or name a class of expanded clone.

TRBJ2-7,TRBV9,NA,NA,CASSLSPDTLYEQYF,TGTGCCAGCAGCCTCTCCCCGGACACTCTCTACGAGCAGTACTTC
TRBJ2-2,TRBV7-2,NA,NA,CASSLGRGDRELFF,TGTGCCAGCAGCTTGGGGAGGGGGGATAGGGAGCTGTTTTTT
TRBJ2-3,TRBV5-1,NA,NA,CASSSGVYTDTQYF,TGCGCCAGCAGCTCAGGGGTTTACACAGATACGCAGTATTTT
TRBJ2-7,TRBV6-6,TRBD2,NA,CASRPYGGGGSYEQYF,TGTGCCAGCAGACCATATGGGGGGGGAGGGTCCTACGAGCAGTACTTC
TRBJ1-6,TRBV5-4,NA,NA,CASSLAPNSPLHF,TGTGCCAGCAGCTTGGCCCCTAATTCACCCCTCCACTTT
TRBJ2-7,TRBV27,NA,NA,CASSFKGRIYEQYF,TGTGCCAGCAGTTTTAAGGGACGGATCTACGAGCAGTACTTC
TRBJ2-5,TRBV29-1,TRBD2,NA,CSVGGSGRGTTQYF,TGCAGCGTTGGAGGCAGCGGGAGGGGGACGACCCAGTACTTC
TRBJ2-4,TRBV6-1,NA,NA,CASSGEGDRQSLAKNIQYF,TGTGCCAGCAGTGGGGAGGGGGACAGACAATCCCTAGCCAAAAACATTCAGTACTTC
TRBJ1-3,TRBV25-1,NA,NA,CASSPRKTGDSGNTIYF,TGTGCCAGCAGTCCCCGTAAGACAGGCGACTCTGGAAACACCATATATTTT
TRBJ2-2,TRBV28,NA,NA,CASSLNPRAVAGELFF,TGTGCCAGCAGTTTGAATCCCAGGGCAGTCGCCGGGGAGCTGTTTTTT
TRBJ1-3,TRBV6-1,NA,once,CASSDGSPSGGNTIYF,TGTGCCAGCAGTGACGGTTCCCCCAGTGGTGGAAACACCATATATTTT
TRBJ2-5,TRBV5-1,NA,NA,CASSLDETQYF,TGCGCCAGCAGCTTGGACGAGACCCAGTACTTC
TRBJ2-7,TRBV9,NA,NA,CASSVGGTLSYEQYF,TGTGCCAGCAGCGTAGGTGGGACGCTCTCCTACGAGCAGTACTTC
TRBJ2-2,TRBV5-1,TRBD2,NA,CASRRGGYTGELFF,TGCGCCAGCAGGCGCGGGGGGTACACCGGGGAGCTGTTTTTT
TRBJ2-1,TRBV7-2,TRBD2,NA,CASSKGDSGSGNEQFF,TGTGCCAGCAGCAAAGGGGATAGCGGGAGTGGAAATGAGCAGTTCTTC
TRBJ1-1,TRBV19,NA,NA,CASSAGSSTEAFF,TGTGCCAGTTCGGCGGGGAGTTCCACTGAAGCTTTCTTT
TRBJ1-2,TRBV5-1,NA,NA,CASSLDGMIRHYGYTF,TGCGCCAGCAGCTTGGACGGGATGATAAGGCACTATGGCTACACCTTC
TRBJ2-7,TRBV5-5,NA,NA,CASSFGRVSSYEQYF,TGTGCCAGCAGCTTTGGAAGGGTTAGCTCCTACGAGCAGTACTTC
TRBJ2-1,TRBV11-1,TRBD2,NA,CASRFTSGVYNEQFF,TGTGCCAGCAGATTCACTAGCGGGGTGTACAATGAGCAGTTCTTC
TRBJ2-5,TRBV4-3,TRBD2,NA,CASSPGLAGAQETQYF,TGCGCCAGCAGCCCCGGACTAGCGGGGGCACAAGAGACCCAGTACTTC
TRBJ1-1,TRBV5-4,NA,NA,CASSFDRNTEAFF,TGTGCCAGCAGCTTTGACAGGAACACTGAAGCTTTCTTT
TRBJ2-1,TRBV9,TRBD2,NA,CASSVGTSGRNEQFF,TGTGCCAGCAGCGTGGGGACTAGCGGGAGGAATGAGCAGTTCTTC
TRBJ1-5,TRBV6-5,NA,NA,CASSYSGDGNQPQHF,TGTGCCAGCAGTTACTCAGGGGATGGCAATCAGCCCCAGCATTTT
TRBJ2-5,TRBV12-5,NA,NA,CASGLGGFDQETQYF,TGTGCTAGTGGCCTTGGGGGGTTCGACCAAGAGACCCAGTACTTC
TRBJ1-1,TRBV9,NA,NA,CASSVEGRNTEAFF,TGTGCCAGCAGCGTAGAGGGTCGGAACACTGAAGCTTTCTTT
TRBJ2-1,TRBV19,TRBD2,NA,CASSIGGRNEQFF,TGTGCCAGTAGTATTGGCGGGAGAAATGAGCAGTTCTTC
TRBJ2-7,TRBV7-2,NA,NA,CASSLERVYSNEQYF,TGTGCCAGCAGCTTAGAGAGGGTATATTCTAACGAGCAGTACTTC
TRBJ2-7,TRBV5-1,NA,NA,CASSLGQGIGSSYEQYF,TGCGCCAGCAGCTTGGGTCAGGGTATCGGAAGCTCCTACGAGCAGTACTTC
TRBJ2-7,TRBV21-1,NA,NA,CASSKSPPWYF,TGTGCCAGCAGCAAATCCCCCCCCTGGTACTTC
TRBJ1-6,TRBV7-8,NA,NA,CASSHTKGRSPLHF,TGTGCCAGCAGCCATACCAAGGGACGGTCACCCCTCCACTTT
TRBJ2-3,TRBV6-1,TRBD2,NA,CASIVGGRAGGTQYF,TGTGCCAGCATCGTAGGCGGGAGGGCCGGAGGAACGCAGTATTTT
TRBJ2-1,TRBV11-2,TRBD2,NA,CASRLRGGLGNEQFF,TGTGCCAGCAGGCTGCGGGGGGGGCTGGGCAATGAGCAGTTCTTC
TRBJ2-1,TRBV9,TRBD2,NA,CASKPAGIGDEQFF,TGTGCCAGCAAACCAGCGGGGATAGGGGATGAGCAGTTCTTC
TRBJ2-1,TRBV5-1,NA,NA,CASSLASRPSYNEQFF,TGCGCCAGCAGCTTGGCCAGTCGGCCCAGCTACAATGAGCAGTTCTTC
TRBJ1-4,TRBV11-2,NA,NA,CASSPLRATNEKLFF,TGTGCCAGCAGCCCCCTGAGAGCAACTAATGAAAAACTGTTTTTT
TRBJ1-4,TRBV19,NA,NA,CASNSYPQGLRGEKLFF,TGTGCCAGTAACAGCTACCCCCAGGGTCTCCGGGGAGAAAAACTGTTTTTT
TRBJ2-7,TRBV18,NA,NA,CASSPPGRDEQYF,TGTGCCAGCTCACCACCCGGACGGGACGAGCAGTACTTC
TRBJ2-2,TRBV9,NA,NA,CASSGTVGTGELFF,TGTGCCAGCAGCGGAACCGTAGGAACCGGGGAGCTGTTTTTT
TRBJ2-7,TRBV18,NA,NA,CASSRVLQFSYEQYF,TGTGCCAGCTCACGCGTGCTGCAGTTCTCCTACGAGCAGTACTTC
TRBJ2-3,TRBV10-3,TRBD1,NA,CATQGAGDTQYF,TGTGCCACACAGGGGGCCGGAGATACGCAGTATTTT
TRBJ2-5,TRBV29-1,TRBD1,NA,CSVADRSGRETQYF,TGCAGCGTTGCGGACAGGTCGGGGCGGGAGACCCAGTACTTC
TRBJ2-7,TRBV5-5,TRBD1,NA,CASRRIDRGQGEQYF,TGTGCCAGCAGGCGAATCGACAGGGGGCAGGGCGAGCAGTACTTC
TRBJ2-5,TRBV2,NA,once,CASSVFATQGLETQYF,TGTGCCAGCAGTGTGTTTGCGACACAAGGACTGGAGACCCAGTACTTC
TRBJ1-2,TRBV28,NA,NA,CASHDRRDNYGYTF,TGTGCCAGCCATGACAGGAGAGATAACTATGGCTACACCTTC
TRBJ1-1,TRBV5-1,NA,NA,CASSLDPNTEAFF,TGCGCCAGCAGCTTAGACCCTAACACTGAAGCTTTCTTT
TRBJ2-3,TRBV23-1,NA,NA,CASSLRVDPF,TGCGCCAGCAGTCTCAGGGTGGATCCTTTT
TRBJ1-2,TRBV25-1,NA,NA,CASSESASYGYTF,TGTGCCAGCAGTGAAAGTGCTTCCTATGGCTACACCTTC